The 6 T cell receptor beta chains below come from one sample, sequenced in a study of glioma-infiltrating T cells. Using RNA template, CDR3s of TCR alpha and beta were amplified with iRepertoire arm-PCR. TCRdb re-called the multiplex PCR reads through MiXCR, storing one row per CDR3 protein. The sample includes under 200,000 distinct CDR3 sequences, approximately 40% of them seen just once. Sequenced sample: glioma tissue, nonneoplastic brain tissue, or PBMCs (not recorded which). The receptors were gathered from a human donor with low-grade glioma or glioblastoma, undergoing nonglioma brain surgery, or in good health (not recorded which).

The chain employs TRBV28 and TRBJ2-1; no clear D. Looked up from germline, CDR1 is MDHEN and CDR2 is SYDVKM. V was pared by 5 bases and J by 14 bases, with 13 bases between. CDR3 length: 11 residues. Written as DNA, the CDR3 is TGTGCCAGCAGTCGCCAAAATAAGAAGTTCTTC. Its translation is CASSRQNKKFF.

In regard to this clonotype: Relative to the germline gene, one junction end is altered; a read error may explain this. The chain carries TRBV6-5 and TRBJ1-5, with D hard to call. The CDR3 extends over 15 amino acids. Looked up from germline, CDR1 is MNHEY and CDR2 is SVGAGI. CDR3 coding DNA: TGTGCCAGCAGTGTATCCCCGCATTGGGATCATCCCCAGCATTTT. Translated: CASSVSPHWDHPQHF.

On this clonotype: Since a much larger clone is just one base distant, this may be a read error. The chain joins TRBV7-8 to TRBJ1-5; D unclear. The CDR3 is made up of 14 amino acids. CDR1 is SGHVS and CDR2 is FQNEAQ in the germline V gene. V gave up 5 bases and J gave up 4 bases, with 12 bases separating them. The CDR3 coding sequence is TGTGCCAGCAGCCCGGGAAAGGGAAATCAGCCCCAGCATTTT. Encoded protein: CASSPGKGNQPQHF.

This clonotype turned up a few times. V is TRBV30 and J is TRBJ2-3, with TRBD2 matching over 11 bases. Germline V gene lookup returns CDR1 GTSNPN and CDR2 SVGIG (reference sequence). This CDR3 region has 14 residues. The ends lost 5 bases at V and 2 bases at J; junction bases unmatched: 3. DNA for the CDR3: TGTGCCTGGGAGACTAGCGGGAACACAGATACGCAGTATTTT. It translates to CAWETSGNTDTQYF.

This clonotype was counted many times. This sequence joins TRBV12-3 or TRBV12-4 and TRBJ2-7; D unclear. With 5 bases removed from V and 2 bases from J, the gap between germline ends came to 16 bases. There are 15 residues in the CDR3. CDR3 amino acids: CASSTRRLGAYEQYF. The DNA of the CDR3 is TGTGCCAGCAGTACCCGACGGTTGGGCGCCTACGAGCAGTACTTC.

This clonotype was counted between two and nine times. In DNA, the CDR3 is TGTGCCAGCACAACAGGGGAATTAGCCGGGGAGCTGTTTTTT. Translating gives CASTTGELAGELFF. This chain uses TRBV19 with TRBJ2-2, with 7 bases identical to TRBD1. The CDR3 extends over 14 amino acids. CDR1 and CDR2 (germline): LNHDA, SQIVND (reference sequence). The V segment lost 9 bases and the J segment 6 bases; nucleotides outside the gene matches: 10.